This T cell receptor (beta chain) was found in a study of cytomegalovirus exposure and HLA in healthy donors. General study findings and limits: Usually a TCR sequence was rare, but some public TCRs were found in many donors. The presence/absence work took it that sequencing depth was about the same across donors.

V gave up 6 bases and J gave up 10 bases; unmatched junction bases: 14. CDR1 and CDR2 from the germline V gene are SGHDT and YYEEEE. This CDR3 is built from 14 residues. A word on this clone: Its antigen is still unknown.

The study ran its PCR with 60 Vbeta and 13 Jbeta primers. Generated by immunoSEQ multiplex PCR, the TCRdb table keeps only in-frame clones and is missing some. The sample lists some 150,000 clones; roughly 9.7% were seen once. The chain couples TRBV5-6 to TRBJ1-1, with 8 bases lining up with TRBD1. Sequenced material: PBMCs. This clonotype originated in a man aged 45-65 years in good health and CMV-seronegative. The CDR3 sequence: CASTFSGGLVAAFF. The CDR3 DNA reads TGTGCCAGCACCTTCTCAGGGGGCTTGGTAGCAGCTTTCTTT.